This T cell receptor beta chain was sequenced in a study of blood T cells in healthy people across ages. Background on the study: Using template switching, researchers captured about one barcoded beta molecule for each two T cells. Study observations and caveats: No one knew whether donors had CMV, which possibly confounded expanded clonotype changes.

A sample-barcoded 5' primer and a J-beta primer mix were used in a second PCR of roughly 6 to 12 cycles. The template-switch adaptor, which had 12 random nucleotides, put a tag on each cDNA molecule. A minimum of 3 million CDR3-containing paired-end reads was obtained for each sample. Using its own MiXCR run on the 5' RACE reads, TCRdb lists one record per CDR3 protein. The sample holds 1.5 million to 2 million distinct CDR3 sequences; around half are singletons and the top ten take approximately 2.1%. The CDR3 sequence is 16 residues long. In germline, CDR1 is MGHRA, CDR2 YSYEKL. V lost 0 bases to trimming and J lost 2 bases; unmatched junction nucleotides: 4. This clonotype was observed a handful of times. No antigen is known for it.

The genes are TRBV4-1 and TRBJ2-1; 7 bases align to TRBD2. Sequenced input: blood. The clonotype comes from a woman in her forties in good health. The CDR3 here is CASSQEWGGAYNEQFF. In DNA form, the CDR3 reads TGCGCCAGCAGCCAAGAATGGGGGGGGGCCTACAATGAGCAGTTCTTC.